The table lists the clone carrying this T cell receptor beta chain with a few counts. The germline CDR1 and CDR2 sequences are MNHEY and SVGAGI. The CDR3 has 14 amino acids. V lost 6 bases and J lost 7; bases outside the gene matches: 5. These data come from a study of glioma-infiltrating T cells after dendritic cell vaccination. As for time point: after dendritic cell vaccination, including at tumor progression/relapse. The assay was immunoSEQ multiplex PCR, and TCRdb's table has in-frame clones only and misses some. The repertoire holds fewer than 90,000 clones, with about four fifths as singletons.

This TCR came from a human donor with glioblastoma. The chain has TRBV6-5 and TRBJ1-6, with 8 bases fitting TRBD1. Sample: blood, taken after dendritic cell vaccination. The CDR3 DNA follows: TGTGCCAGCAGCAGACAGGGGTCAAATTCACCCCTCCACTTT. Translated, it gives CASSRQGSNSPLHF.